This entry lists 21 T cell receptor beta chains sequenced from one sample in a study of T-cell reconstitution after alpha-beta-depleted transplantation in children (TCRdb year 2016). The library was produced with PCR. The sample was run on an Illumina HiSeq 2500. TCR library preparation used molecular barcoding, with unique molecular identifiers applied to normalize quantification of the TCRbeta repertoire. The public reads were reprocessed in TCRdb via fastp at Q25 and MiXCR, keeping in-frame beta chains. Under each unique CDR3 protein, matching rows form one entry showing the most common genes and DNA. Recorded for this sample are over 200,000 distinct CDR3 sequences; about a tenth of them occurred a single time. Clones ranked in the top ten supply roughly 6.2% of the sample. The sequenced sample was PBMCs from the stem cell graft donor, obtained from the stem cell graft. These receptors all stem from a human donor who donated a stem cell graft to a child with acute lymphoblastic leukemia.

This clonotype was counted ten times or more. The chain combines TRBV5-1 with TRBJ2-5; D is perhaps TRBD1 (6 bases). Trimming took off 6 bases at V and 5 bases at J, with 17 bases between the two ends. This CDR3 is built from 14 residues. Germline CDR1 is SGHRS and CDR2 is YFSETQ. The DNA of the CDR3 is TGCGCCAGCAAAGAAACAGGGAATTGGGAGACCCAGTACTTC. It is translated as CASKETGNWETQYF.

This clonotype was recorded many times. V is TRBV24-1 and J is TRBJ2-2; no reliable D call. Trimming pared 3 bases from V and 0 bases from J, leaving 7 bases between. The germline V gene has CDR1 KGHDR and CDR2 SFDVKD. This CDR3 is built from 15 residues. The CDR3 region has the DNA TGTGCCACCAGTGATACGTCAGCGAACACCGGGGAGCTGTTTTTT. Translated: CATSDTSANTGELFF.

This clonotype was seen repeatedly, ten times or more. The V gene is TRBV5-6, the J gene TRBJ2-7, with TRBD1 matching 7 bases. The CDR3 has 13 residues. The V gene end was trimmed by 2 bases and the J gene end by 7 bases; junction bases not matched to a gene: 6. CDR1 and CDR2 from the germline V gene are SGHDT and YYEEEE. CDR3 DNA: TGTGCCAGCAGCTTTTGGGACAGAACAGAGCAGTACTTC. Its translation: CASSFWDRTEQYF.

This clonotype was observed at least ten times. The chain links TRBV6-1 to TRBJ1-5, with TRBD1 matching 7 bases. The CDR3 covers 17 residues. V shed 7 bases and J 4 bases; nucleotides not matched to a gene: 16. Germline V gives CDR1 MNHNS, CDR2 SASEGT. CDR3 sequence reads: CASNLGVGTELNQPQHF. The CDR3 region has the DNA TGTGCCAGCAACCTGGGGGTCGGGACAGAACTTAATCAGCCCCAGCATTTT.

This clonotype showed up many times. This rearrangement joins TRBV7-2 to TRBJ2-1, with 11 positions matching TRBD2. Looked up from germline, CDR1 is SGHTA and CDR2 is FQGNSA. The length of the CDR3 is 16 residues. The V and J ends lost 5 bases and 10 bases, in that order; junction bases with no gene match: 13. CDR3 sequence reads: CASSPELAGVFGEQFF. CDR3 DNA: TGTGCCAGCAGCCCCGAACTAGCGGGGGTCTTCGGGGAGCAGTTCTTC. The full variable domain, its missing parts supplied by reference TRBV7-2 and TRBJ2-1, is GAGVSQSPSNKVTEKGKDVELRCDPISGHTALYWYRQSLGQGLEFLIYFQGNSAPDKSGLPSDRFSAERTGGSVSTLTIQRTQQEDSAVYLCASSPELAGVFGEQFFGPGTRLTVL.

At least ten counts were recorded for this clonotype. The chain is built from TRBV5-1 and TRBJ2-1; 7 nucleotides match TRBD1. The CDR3 loop spans 16 amino acids. Germline trimming cut 0 bases from V and 2 bases from J; bases unmatched to any gene: 5. Germline CDR1 and CDR2: SGHRS and YFSETQ. CDR3 sequence (DNA): TGCGCCAGCAGCTTGGGATCAGGGGGTGCCTACAATGAGCAGTTCTTC. Protein: CASSLGSGGAYNEQFF.

This clonotype was counted many times. The rearrangement joins TRBV20-1 to TRBJ2-7; no definite D call. CDR3 length: 12 residues. CDR1 and CDR2 from the germline V gene are DFQATT and SNEGSKA (reference sequence). Trimming cost V 1 base and J 3 bases, with 7 bases left between them. The CDR3 region is CSARATLYEQYF. DNA for the CDR3: TGCAGTGCTAGAGCCACCCTCTACGAGCAGTACTTC.

This clonotype was observed many times. The rearrangement links TRBV20-1 to TRBJ2-1; weak D call: TRBD1 (6 bases). This CDR3 has 13 amino acids. The V gene's germline CDR1 is DFQATT and CDR2 SNEGSKA (reference sequence). Trimming stripped 3 bases from V and 5 bases from J, with 11 bases between. CDR3 residues: CSASGDKHNEQFF. Here the CDR3 DNA reads TGCAGTGCTAGTGGGGACAAACACAATGAGCAGTTCTTC.

The chain is built from TRBV5-1 and TRBJ2-3, with no clear D. Trimming stripped 0 bases from V and 5 bases from J, with 13 bases between. The germline gives CDR1 SGHRS, CDR2 YFSETQ. The CDR3 length is 15 residues. CDR3 in DNA: TGCGCCAGCAGCTTGGGACATCCTGACATAGATACGCAGTATTTT. It translates to CASSLGHPDIDTQYF.

The chain uses TRBV9 and TRBJ2-2; D is possibly TRBD1 (5 bases). Trimming took off 4 bases at V and 6 bases at J, with 10 bases between the two ends. The germline V gene has CDR1 SGDLS and CDR2 YYNGEE. CDR3 size: 13 residues. The CDR3 DNA reads as TGTGCCAGCAGCTTGGACAATGCCGGGGAGCTGTTTTTT. It is translated as CASSLDNAGELFF. Combining the CDR3 with reference TRBV9 and TRBJ2-2 gives the whole variable domain DSGVTQTPKHLITATGQRVTLRCSPRSGDLSVYWYQQSLDQGLQFLIQYYNGEERAKGNILERFSAQQFPDLHSELNLSSLELGDSALYFCASSLDNAGELFFGEGSRLTVL.

This clonotype was seen ten or more times. The J gene is TRBJ2-5, the V gene TRBV5-1; 8 bases line up with TRBD1. The CDR3 length is 15 residues. Per the germline V gene, CDR1 is SGHRS and CDR2 is YFSETQ. V lost 0 bases to trimming and J lost 0 bases; unmatched junction nucleotides: 1. This CDR3 reads CASSLGQGYQETQYF. The CDR3 DNA sequence: TGCGCCAGCAGCTTGGGACAGGGGTACCAAGAGACCCAGTACTTC.

This clonotype was observed a few times. In nucleotides, the CDR3 is TGTGCCAGCACAAGGGACAGGGGATTCTCCTCACTCCACTTT. It translates to CASTRDRGFSSLHF. The J gene is TRBJ1-6, the V gene TRBV28; the match to TRBD1 covers 10 bases. Germline CDR1 and CDR2: MDHEN and SYDVKM. After removal of 7 bases from V and 16 bases from J, the junction contained 13 bases not matched to a gene. The CDR3 totals 14 residues.

This clonotype has at least ten counts. This rearrangement joins TRBV20-1 to TRBJ2-1, with 7 bases fitting TRBD2. The CDR3 is made up of 17 amino acids. From germline, CDR1 is DFQATT and CDR2 SNEGSKA (reference sequence). Losses at the gene ends were 0 bases for V and 6 bases for J; bases not matched to a gene: 14. CDR3 in amino acids: CSARDIISGTGGNEQFF. Here the CDR3 DNA reads TGCAGTGCTAGAGACATCATAAGCGGGACCGGGGGCAATGAGCAGTTCTTC.

This clonotype turned up a few times. This chain uses TRBV25-1 with TRBJ2-7; 11 bases fit TRBD1. Germline V CDR1 and CDR2: MGHDK, SYGVNS. The CDR3 extends over 16 amino acids. With 1 base clipped from V and 7 bases from J, the junction kept 9 bases outside the gene matches. CDR3 nucleotides: TGTGCCAGCAGTGAATTGCCCGGACAGGGGGCGCGAGAGCAGTACTTC. Its protein product is CASSELPGQGAREQYF.

In its sample, this clonotype was seen many times. The V gene is TRBV20-1, the J gene TRBJ1-1; unclear D gene. CDR1 is DFQATT and CDR2 is SNEGSKA in the germline V gene (reference sequence). Trimming removed 3 bases from V and 2 bases from J, with 19 bases in between. This CDR3 spans 16 amino acids. The CDR3, as DNA: TGCAGTGCTAGTGGGTCAGCATTCCTAGGCAACACTGAAGCTTTCTTT. Its translation: CSASGSAFLGNTEAFF.

The count of this clonotype is one. The chain employs TRBV3-1 and TRBJ2-2, with 14 positions matching TRBD2. The ends lost 6 bases at V and 7 bases at J; junction bases unmatched: 13. The CDR3 is 18 amino acids. Germline CDR1 is LGHDT and CDR2 is YNNKEL (reference sequence). The CDR3 protein is CASSSGLAGALIDGELFF. The CDR3 DNA reads as TGTGCCAGCAGTTCGGGACTAGCGGGGGCCCTCATTGACGGGGAGCTGTTTTTT.

The chain joins TRBV6-2 or TRBV6-3 to TRBJ1-5; D ambiguous. Germline CDR1 MNHEY, CDR2 SVGEGT. The CDR3 is 15 amino acids. Between the trimmed V and J ends, which lost 5 bases and 0 bases, there was a span of 11 bases. The CDR3 DNA reads as TGTGCCAGCAGTAATTGGGTATATAGCAATCAGCCCCAGCATTTT. Protein: CASSNWVYSNQPQHF.

In its sample, this clonotype was seen many times. The junction does not match germline at one end; this may be a read error. The chain uses TRBV20-1 and TRBJ1-3; tentatively, D is TRBD1 (6 bases). The CDR3 totals 14 residues. Per germline, CDR1 DFQATT and CDR2 SNEGSKA (reference sequence). The CDR3 DNA is TGCAGTGCTAGAGACGGGGGCACCGGAAACAACATATATTTT. Its protein is CSARDGGTGNNIYF.

There are many counts of this clonotype. The chain combines TRBV5-1 with TRBJ2-5, with D perhaps matching TRBD1 (6 bases). The CDR3 covers 15 residues. Trimming shortened V by 4 bases and J by 5 bases, and 18 bases separated the two germline ends. Germline V lookup: CDR1 SGHRS, CDR2 YFSETQ. The CDR3 loop reads CASSLETGPQETQYF. The CDR3 coding sequence is TGCGCCAGCAGCCTGGAGACAGGACCACAGGAGACCCAGTACTTC.

In this sample, this clonotype turned up many times. This rearrangement joins TRBV5-1 to TRBJ1-1; D perhaps matches TRBD1 (6 bases). Between the trimmed V and J ends, which lost 0 bases and 3 bases, there was a span of 12 bases. This CDR3 is 15 amino acids long. Germline assignment: CDR1 SGHRS and CDR2 YFSETQ. For the CDR3, the DNA is TGCGCCAGCAGCTTGGAGACAGGCGGGGACACTGAAGCTTTCTTT. It is translated as CASSLETGGDTEAFF.

This clonotype has just a few counts. J is TRBJ2-1 and V is TRBV19, with D perhaps TRBD2 (7 bases). Germline loops: CDR1 LNHDA, CDR2 SQIVND (reference sequence). The CDR3 runs to 15 residues. Deletions cut 3 bases from V and 6 bases from J, with 15 bases between. Here the CDR3 DNA reads TGTGCCAGTAGTATCCGGGGGGCATCGGGCAATGAGCAGTTCTTC. Protein product: CASSIRGASGNEQFF.